The 15 T cell receptor beta chains presented below share a single source sample, sequenced in a study of blood T cell repertoires in COVID-19. Generated by immunoSEQ multiplex PCR, the TCRdb table keeps only in-frame clones and is missing some. The data show about 220,000 clones, with 85% seen just once and 2.5% to 3.5% held by the top ten. The sequenced sample was peripheral blood. The receptors stem from a man aged 45-65 years who had recovered from COVID-19.

This chain links TRBV19 with TRBJ2-3; 7 nucleotides line up with TRBD1. This CDR3 has 15 amino acids. Germline trimming cut 7 bases from V and 0 bases from J; bases unmatched to any gene: 7. Germline loops: CDR1 LNHDA, CDR2 SQIVND (reference sequence). The DNA for the CDR3 is TGTGCCAGTAATTGGGACAGTACTAGCACAGATACGCAGTATTTT. Protein product: CASNWDSTSTDTQYF. Drawing the rest from reference TRBV19 and TRBJ2-3, the complete variable domain is DGGITQSPKYLFRKEGQNVTLSCEQNLNHDAMYWYRQDPGQGLRLIYYSQIVNDFQKGDIAEGYSVSREKKESFPLTVTSAQKNPTAFYLCASNWDSTSTDTQYFGPGTRLTVL.

The chain links TRBV11-2 to TRBJ2-3; 9 nucleotides align to TRBD2. CDR3 length: 16 amino acids. The germline V gene has CDR1 SGHAT and CDR2 FQNNGV. With V trimmed by 4 bases and J by 9 bases, 14 bases remained unmatched. This CDR3 reads CASSSPAGGPGRTQYF. The CDR3 nucleotides are TGTGCCAGCAGCTCCCCCGCGGGAGGGCCAGGGAGAACGCAGTATTTT.

The rearrangement joins TRBV10-2 to TRBJ2-1; 9 bases align to TRBD2. The V gene end was trimmed by 3 bases and the J gene end by 7 bases; junction bases not matched to a gene: 10. Germline V gene sequence: CDR1 WSHSY, CDR2 SAAADI. The CDR3 runs to 16 residues. CDR3 region: CASSERRAGGQNEQFF. As DNA, the CDR3 is TGCGCCAGCAGTGAAAGGCGAGCGGGAGGCCAGAATGAGCAGTTCTTC.

The J gene is TRBJ1-2, the V gene TRBV5-5; 9 nucleotides match TRBD1. The CDR3 covers 15 residues. Trimming cost V 0 bases and J 0 bases; bases outside gene matches: 0. The germline CDR1 and CDR2 sequences are SGHKS and YYEKEE (reference sequence). This CDR3 reads CASSLGTGANYGYTF. The CDR3, as DNA: TGTGCCAGCAGCTTGGGGACAGGGGCTAACTATGGCTACACCTTC.

The chain joins TRBV5-5 to TRBJ1-2, with a weak D call TRBD1 (6 bases). The CDR3 consists of 14 residues. Germline V gives CDR1 SGHKS, CDR2 YYEKEE (reference sequence). Trimming took 0 bases from V and 2 from J, leaving 8 bases between them. Here the CDR3 DNA reads TGTGCCAGCAGCTTGGGACAGGCGAACTATGGCTACACCTTC. This translates into CASSLGQANYGYTF.

The V and J genes are TRBV29-1 and TRBJ2-7; 7 bases align to TRBD1. The length of the CDR3 is 13 residues. Germline lookup yields CDR1 SQVTM and CDR2 ANQGSEA. V trimming: 4 bases; J trimming: 4 bases; junction bases outside the gene matches: 7. The CDR3 is CSVAQGEGYEQYF. CDR3 in DNA: TGCAGCGTTGCCCAGGGGGAAGGATACGAGCAGTACTTC.

The rearrangement links TRBV3-1 (or the pseudogene TRBV3-2) to TRBJ2-4, with 7 bases fitting TRBD2. Germline loops: CDR1 LGHDT, CDR2 YNNKEL (reference sequence). V lost 0 bases, J lost 7 bases, and 6 bases stayed unmatched. The CDR3 is 15 residues long. CDR3: CASSQEAGSVNIQYF. DNA of the CDR3: TGTGCCAGCAGCCAAGAAGCGGGATCTGTGAACATTCAGTACTTC.

The J gene is TRBJ1-5, the V gene TRBV12-2; no check of the table's D call, TRBD1, against the DNA was made. TRBV12-2 is a listed pseudogene. The length of the CDR3 is 22 residues. In DNA form, the CDR3 reads TGTGCAAGTCGCTTAGAGATCAGTGGGGACAGGGGAGGAACCGTGAGCAATCAGCCCCAGCATTTT. Residues: CASRLEISGDRGGTVSNQPQHF.

The V gene is TRBV5-6, the J gene TRBJ1-2; possible D gene TRBD1, 6 bases. V was clipped by 4 bases and J by 4 bases, with 14 bases between them. CDR3 length equals 14 residues. In germline, CDR1 is SGHDT, CDR2 YYEEEE. CDR3: CASSLVRQVYGYTF. In DNA form, the CDR3 reads TGTGCCAGCAGCCTGGTCCGACAGGTCTATGGCTACACCTTC.

The J gene is TRBJ2-3, the V gene TRBV5-1; D is possibly TRBD2 (6 bases). CDR1 and CDR2 (germline): SGHRS, YFSETQ. The CDR3 length is 16 residues. V lost 7 bases to trimming and J lost 1 base, with 19 bases between them. The CDR3 DNA reads TGCGCCAGCCGACGCTCAGGGACGGGGGGCACAGATACGCAGTATTTT. It codes for CASRRSGTGGTDTQYF.

This clone was seen only a few times. The chain couples TRBV18 to TRBJ1-1; a weak D match, TRBD1 (5 bases). Germline V CDR1 and CDR2: KGHSH, LQKENI. Trimming left V 6 bases short and J 3 bases short, with 14 bases between. This CDR3 comprises 14 residues. The CDR3, as DNA: TGTGCCAGCTCGGCTGGGGGGGTGGACACTGAAGCTTTCTTT. Its translation: CASSAGGVDTEAFF.

The chain has TRBV27 and TRBJ1-2, with D tentatively TRBD1 (6 bases). V lost 3 bases and J 4 bases, leaving 12 bases between the germline ends. CDR1 is MNHEY, CDR2 SMNVEV, per germline (reference sequence). The CDR3 is 14 residues long. The CDR3 coding sequence is TGTGCCAGCAGTTTGAACAGGGTAATCTATGGCTACACCTTC. Its translation: CASSLNRVIYGYTF.

The chain joins TRBV29-1 to TRBJ1-1; TRBD1 aligns across 9 bases. This CDR3 region has 16 residues. Germline V gives CDR1 SQVTM, CDR2 ANQGSEA. Trimming removed 5 bases from V and 0 bases from J; junction bases left unmatched: 10. CDR3: CSVPTPGQGVNTEAFF. CDR3 sequence (DNA): TGCAGCGTTCCGACCCCGGGACAGGGTGTGAACACTGAAGCTTTCTTT.

There are a few counts of this clone. The rearrangement uses TRBV4-1 and TRBJ1-2, with a possible D match to TRBD1 (5 bases). CDR3 length: 18 amino acids. V was shortened by 4 bases and J by 5 bases, with 26 bases between the two germline ends. CDR1 is MGHRA, CDR2 YSYEKL, per germline. This chain's CDR3 is CASSRQSFEGRGLYGYTF. DNA of the CDR3: TGCGCCAGCAGCCGGCAGAGTTTTGAGGGAAGGGGACTATATGGCTACACCTTC.

V is TRBV6-5 and J is TRBJ1-1; D possibly corresponds to TRBD1 (6 bases). V lost 9 bases and J 4 bases, leaving 15 bases between the germline ends. The CDR3 has 13 amino acids. The germline gives CDR1 MNHEY, CDR2 SVGAGI. The CDR3 DNA reads as TGTGCCAGTCCTACAGGGCTGGGCACTGAAGCTTTCTTT. Residues: CASPTGLGTEAFF.